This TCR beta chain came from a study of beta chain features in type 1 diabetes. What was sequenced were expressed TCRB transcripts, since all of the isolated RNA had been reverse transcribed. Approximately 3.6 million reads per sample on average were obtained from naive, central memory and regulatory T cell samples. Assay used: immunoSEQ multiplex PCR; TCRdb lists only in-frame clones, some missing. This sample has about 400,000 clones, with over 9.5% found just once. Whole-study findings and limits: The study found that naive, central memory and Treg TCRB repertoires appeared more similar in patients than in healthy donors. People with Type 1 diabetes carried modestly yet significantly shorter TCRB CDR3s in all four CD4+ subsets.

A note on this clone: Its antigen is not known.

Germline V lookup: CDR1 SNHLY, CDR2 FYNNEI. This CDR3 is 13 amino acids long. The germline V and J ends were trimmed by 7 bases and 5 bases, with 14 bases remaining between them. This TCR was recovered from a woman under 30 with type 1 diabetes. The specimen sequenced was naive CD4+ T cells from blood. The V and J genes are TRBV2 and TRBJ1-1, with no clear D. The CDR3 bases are TGTGCCAGCAATGGAGGGCGGGGAACTGAAGCTTTCTTT. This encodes CASNGGRGTEAFF.